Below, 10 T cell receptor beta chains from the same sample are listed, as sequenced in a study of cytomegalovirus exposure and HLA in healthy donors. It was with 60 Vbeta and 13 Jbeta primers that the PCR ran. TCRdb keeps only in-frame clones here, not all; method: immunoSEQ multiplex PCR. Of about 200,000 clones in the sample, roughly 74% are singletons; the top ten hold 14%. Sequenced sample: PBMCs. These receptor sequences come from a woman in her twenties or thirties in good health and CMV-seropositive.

CDR3 sequence: CASSRDIRSTEAFF. The CDR3 DNA sequence: TGTGCCAGCAGCCGGGACATCCGGAGCACTGAAGCTTTCTTT. This chain joins TRBV7-3 and TRBJ1-1; the D gene is possibly TRBD1 (6 bases). This CDR3 has 14 amino acids. The V end was cut by 5 bases, the J end by 4 bases, with 14 bases between. Per the germline V gene, CDR1 is SGHTA and CDR2 is FQGTGA. Complete variable domain (other parts from reference TRBV7-3 and TRBJ1-1): GAGVSQTPSNKVTEKGKYVELRCDPISGHTALYWYRQSLGQGPEFLIYFQGTGAADDSGLPNDRFFAVRPEGSVSTLKIQRTERGDSAVYLCASSRDIRSTEAFFGQGTRLTVV.

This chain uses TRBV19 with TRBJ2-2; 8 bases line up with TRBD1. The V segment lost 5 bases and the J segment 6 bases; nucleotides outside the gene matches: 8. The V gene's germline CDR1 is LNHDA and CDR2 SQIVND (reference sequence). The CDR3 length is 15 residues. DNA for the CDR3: TGTGCCAGTAGTCCAGGACAGGGCAAAGCCGGGGAGCTGTTTTTT. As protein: CASSPGQGKAGELFF.

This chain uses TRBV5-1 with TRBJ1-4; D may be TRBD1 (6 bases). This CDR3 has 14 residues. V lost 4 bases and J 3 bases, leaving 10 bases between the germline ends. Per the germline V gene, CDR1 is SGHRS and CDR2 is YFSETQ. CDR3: CASSEQGSNEKLFF. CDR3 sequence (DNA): TGCGCCAGCAGCGAACAGGGCTCTAATGAAAAACTGTTTTTT.

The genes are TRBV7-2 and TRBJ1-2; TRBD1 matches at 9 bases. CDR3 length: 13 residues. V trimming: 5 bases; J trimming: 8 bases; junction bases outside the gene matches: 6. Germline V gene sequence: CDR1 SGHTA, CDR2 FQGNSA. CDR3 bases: TGTGCCAGCAGCACAACAGGGGGCAGGGGCTACACCTTC. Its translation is CASSTTGGRGYTF.

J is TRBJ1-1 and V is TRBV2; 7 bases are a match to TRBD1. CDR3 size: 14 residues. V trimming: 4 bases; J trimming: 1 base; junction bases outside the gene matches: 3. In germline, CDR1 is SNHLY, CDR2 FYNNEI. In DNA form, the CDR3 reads TGTGCCAGCAGTGTGCACAGGGGGAACACTGAAGCTTTCTTT. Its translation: CASSVHRGNTEAFF.

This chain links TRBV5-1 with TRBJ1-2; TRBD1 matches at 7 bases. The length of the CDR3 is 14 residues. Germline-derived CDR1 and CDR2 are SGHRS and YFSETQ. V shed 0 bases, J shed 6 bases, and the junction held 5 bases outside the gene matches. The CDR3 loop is CASSLGPTGNGYTF. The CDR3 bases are TGCGCCAGCAGCTTGGGACCGACAGGGAATGGCTACACCTTC.

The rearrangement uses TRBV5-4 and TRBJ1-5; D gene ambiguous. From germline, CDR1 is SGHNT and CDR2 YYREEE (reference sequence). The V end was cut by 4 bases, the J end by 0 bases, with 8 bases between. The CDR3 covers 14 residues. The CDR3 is CASSQAFSNQPQHF. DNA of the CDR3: TGTGCCAGCAGCCAGGCGTTTAGCAATCAGCCCCAGCATTTT. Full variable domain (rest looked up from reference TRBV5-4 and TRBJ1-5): ETGVTQSPTHLIKTRGQQVTLRCSSQSGHNTVSWYQQALGQGPQFIFQYYREEENGRGNFPPRFSGLQFPNYSSELNVNALELDDSALYLCASSQAFSNQPQHFGDGTRLSIL.

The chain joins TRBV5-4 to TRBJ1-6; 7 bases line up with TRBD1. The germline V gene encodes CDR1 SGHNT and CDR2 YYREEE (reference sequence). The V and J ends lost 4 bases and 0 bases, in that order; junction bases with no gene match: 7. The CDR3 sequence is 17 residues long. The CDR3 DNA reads TGTGCCAGCAGCCCGGGGACAGCGAGCTCCTATAATTCACCCCTCCACTTT. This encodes CASSPGTASSYNSPLHF.

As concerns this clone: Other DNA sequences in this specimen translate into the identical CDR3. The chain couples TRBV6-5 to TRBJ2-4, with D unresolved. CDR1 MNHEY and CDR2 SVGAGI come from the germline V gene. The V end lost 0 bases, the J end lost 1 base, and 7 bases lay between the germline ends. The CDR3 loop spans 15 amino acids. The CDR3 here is CASSYSRLAKNIQYF. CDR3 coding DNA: TGTGCCAGCAGTTACTCTCGTCTGGCCAAAAACATTCAGTACTTC.

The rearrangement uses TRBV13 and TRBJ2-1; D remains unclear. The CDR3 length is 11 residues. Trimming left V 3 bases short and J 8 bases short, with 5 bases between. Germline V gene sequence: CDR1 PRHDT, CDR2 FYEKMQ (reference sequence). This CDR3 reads CASSFGYEQFF. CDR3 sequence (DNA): TGTGCCAGCAGCTTCGGGTATGAGCAGTTCTTC.